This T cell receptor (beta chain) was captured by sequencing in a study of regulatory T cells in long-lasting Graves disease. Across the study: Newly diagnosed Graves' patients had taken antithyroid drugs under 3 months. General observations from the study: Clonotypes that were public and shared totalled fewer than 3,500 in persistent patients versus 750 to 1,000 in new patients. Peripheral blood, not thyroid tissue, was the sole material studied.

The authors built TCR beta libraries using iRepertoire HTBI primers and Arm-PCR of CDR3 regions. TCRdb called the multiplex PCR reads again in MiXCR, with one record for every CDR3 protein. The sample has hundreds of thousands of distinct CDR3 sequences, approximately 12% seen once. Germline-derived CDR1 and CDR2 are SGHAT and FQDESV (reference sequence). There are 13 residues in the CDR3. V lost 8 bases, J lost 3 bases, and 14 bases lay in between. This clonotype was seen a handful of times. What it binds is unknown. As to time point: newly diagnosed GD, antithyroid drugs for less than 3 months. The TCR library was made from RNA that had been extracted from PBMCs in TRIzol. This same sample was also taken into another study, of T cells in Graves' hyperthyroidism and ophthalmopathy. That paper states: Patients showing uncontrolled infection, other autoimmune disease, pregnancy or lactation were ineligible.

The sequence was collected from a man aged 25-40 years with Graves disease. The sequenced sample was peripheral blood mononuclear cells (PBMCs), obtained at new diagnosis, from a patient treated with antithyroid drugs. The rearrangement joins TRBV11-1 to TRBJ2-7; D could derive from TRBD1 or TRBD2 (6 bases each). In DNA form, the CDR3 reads TGTGCCAGCCGAGCCAGGGGACTCTACGAGCAGTACTTC. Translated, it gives CASRARGLYEQYF.